Shown below are 18 T cell receptor beta chains from a single sample sequenced in a study of PD-1 blockade in classical Hodgkin lymphoma. The assay was immunoSEQ multiplex PCR, and TCRdb's table has in-frame clones only and misses some. The sample lists 4,500 or so clones, approximately 65% occurring once. Stated time point: cycle 4 day 1 (C4D1), after 6 weeks of nivolumab. All patients experienced relapse after autologous stem cell transplantation, and brentuximab vedotin exposure was variable. Magnetic negative selection isolated CD8+ T cells from thawed PBMCs. Sequencing used CD8+ T cells from blood, obtained before the fourth cycle of nivolumab. The receptors were gathered from a human donor with classical Hodgkin lymphoma.

V gene TRBV4-1 combines with J gene TRBJ2-1; D unclear. Germline CDR1 is MGHRA and CDR2 is YSYEKL. Trimming removed 3 bases at V and 8 bases at J, with 11 bases between. The CDR3 runs to 13 residues. The DNA for the CDR3 is TGCGCCAGCAGCCACAGTATGGGCGATGAGCAGTTCTTC. It yields the protein CASSHSMGDEQFF.

This sequence joins TRBV2 and TRBJ2-2; 9 nucleotides agree with TRBD2. CDR1 is SNHLY and CDR2 is FYNNEI in the germline V gene. With V trimmed by 3 bases and J by 0 bases, 5 bases remained unmatched. This CDR3 contains 17 residues. The CDR3 region is CASSDESSGANTGELFF. CDR3 DNA: TGTGCCAGCAGTGATGAGTCTAGCGGGGCGAACACCGGGGAGCTGTTTTTT.

The chain joins TRBV15 to TRBJ2-1; D possibly matches TRBD1 or TRBD2 (5 bases each). CDR1 is LNHNV and CDR2 is YYDKDF in the germline V gene (reference sequence). The CDR3 has 19 residues. Trimming cost V 5 bases and J 2 bases, with 25 bases left between them. This CDR3 reads CATSGPRDGNNRAYNEQFF. The CDR3 DNA sequence: TGTGCCACCAGCGGCCCCAGGGACGGAAACAACAGAGCCTACAATGAGCAGTTCTTC. Full variable domain (outside the CDR3, taken from reference TRBV15 and TRBJ2-1): DAMVIQNPRYQVTQFGKPVTLSCSQTLNHNVMYWYQQKSSQAPKLLFHYYDKDFNNEADTPDNFQSRRPNTSFCFLDIRSPGLGDTAMYLCATSGPRDGNNRAYNEQFFGPGTRLTVL.

The chain has TRBV5-6 and TRBJ2-7; TRBD2 is a possible D gene (6 bases). The CDR3 is 13 amino acids. Germline loops: CDR1 SGHDT, CDR2 YYEEEE. Trimming shortened V by 4 bases and J by 5 bases, and 13 bases separated the two germline ends. The CDR3 DNA is TGTGCCAGCAGCGGAGGGGTGGGACACGAGCAGTACTTC. Amino acid sequence: CASSGGVGHEQYF.

V is TRBV4-3 and J is TRBJ1-6; a possible D gene is TRBD1 (5 bases). The germline gives CDR1 LGHNA, CDR2 YSLEER. This CDR3 region has 15 residues. V lost 0 bases and J lost 7, with 10 bases in between. CDR3 sequence: CASSQDSGRNSPLHF. The CDR3 DNA reads as TGCGCCAGCAGCCAAGATTCAGGGAGGAATTCACCCCTCCACTTT.

This clone is judged large (0.1 to 1%). J is TRBJ1-1 and V is TRBV18; D not certain. V was pared by 1 base and J by 1 base, with 13 bases between. The germline CDR1 and CDR2 sequences are KGHSH and LQKENI. The CDR3 has 16 amino acids. The CDR3 DNA sequence: TGTGCCAGCTCACCACTGTCGGACCCGAGGAACACTGAAGCTTTCTTT. This codes for CASSPLSDPRNTEAFF.

The chain uses TRBV6-1 and TRBJ2-7; D ambiguous. Germline V gives CDR1 MNHNS, CDR2 SASEGT. The CDR3 has 12 residues. Between the trimmed V and J ends, which lost 3 bases and 4 bases, there was a span of 7 bases. CDR3 protein: CASSEVEYEQYF. The CDR3 coding sequence is TGTGCCAGCAGTGAGGTCGAATACGAGCAGTACTTC.

V usage is TRBV6-6 and J usage is TRBJ2-2; D is unclear. The CDR3 runs 12 residues. Trimming shortened V by 5 bases and J by 5 bases, and 6 bases separated the two germline ends. Germline V gene lookup returns CDR1 MNHNY and CDR2 SVGAGI (reference sequence). The CDR3 DNA reads TGTGCCAGCAGTCACAGTACCGGGGAGCTGTTTTTT. Its translation is CASSHSTGELFF.

The chain is built from TRBV7-2 and TRBJ2-3; the D is unclear. Deletions cut 2 bases from V and 7 bases from J, with 10 bases between. This CDR3 contains 13 residues. The V gene's germline CDR1 is SGHTA and CDR2 FQGNSA. In nucleotides, the CDR3 is TGTGCCAGCAGCTTAAACCCACTAAATACGCAGTATTTT. This gives the protein CASSLNPLNTQYF.

This clone is large by share. CDR3 amino acids: CASSSRPGTDGYTF. CDR3 in DNA: TGTGCCAGCAGCTCTCGTCCCGGGACAGATGGCTACACCTTC. V usage is TRBV7-9 and J usage is TRBJ1-2, with 7 bases aligning to TRBD1. Trimming took 4 bases from V and 6 from J; bases not matched to a gene: 8. This CDR3 contains 14 residues. Germline V gives CDR1 SEHNR, CDR2 FQNEAQ (reference sequence).

The chain has TRBV6-4 and TRBJ2-7, with 7 positions matching TRBD1. Germline trimming cut 5 bases from V and 3 bases from J; bases unmatched to any gene: 16. The CDR3 contains 17 residues. CDR1 is MRHNA, CDR2 SNTAGT, per germline. The CDR3, as DNA: TGTGCCAGCAGTTACAGGTCCTCTCGGACAGGTTACTACGAGCAGTACTTC. Amino acid sequence: CASSYRSSRTGYYEQYF.

In this sample, this clone turned up a few times. The chain uses TRBV19 and TRBJ1-6; no definite D call. V lost 0 bases to trimming and J lost 6 bases, with 3 bases between them. This CDR3 is built from 13 residues. Germline CDR1 and CDR2: LNHDA and SQIVND (reference sequence). CDR3: CASSIDSNSPLHF. In DNA form, the CDR3 reads TGTGCCAGTAGTATAGACAGTAATTCACCCCTCCACTTT. Full variable domain (rest looked up from reference TRBV19 and TRBJ1-6): DGGITQSPKYLFRKEGQNVTLSCEQNLNHDAMYWYRQDPGQGLRLIYYSQIVNDFQKGDIAEGYSVSREKKESFPLTVTSAQKNPTAFYLCASSIDSNSPLHFGNGTRLTVT.

There are a few counts of this clone. The germline gene is not matched at one end of the junction; a read error may be the cause. V and J are TRBV5-4 and TRBJ2-7; D possibly corresponds to TRBD1 (6 bases). Germline V lookup: CDR1 SGHNT, CDR2 YYREEE (reference sequence). The CDR3 is made up of 14 amino acids. CDR3 amino acids: CASSQDRGSYEQYF. CDR3 DNA sequence: TGCGCCAGCAGCCAAGATAGGGGGTCCTACGAGCAGTACTTC.

This clone was found once. The CDR3 region is CASSFGQGNQPQHF. In DNA, the CDR3 is TGTGCCAGCAGTTTCGGACAGGGCAATCAGCCCCAGCATTTT. The chain recombines TRBV27 with TRBJ1-5, with 7 nucleotides matching TRBD1. Germline CDR1 and CDR2: MNHEY and SMNVEV (reference sequence). J was trimmed by 2 bases and V by 3 bases; bases with no gene match: 1. The CDR3 totals 14 residues.

This clone was picked up a small number of times. The V gene is TRBV7-9, the J gene TRBJ2-7; a weak D match, TRBD1 (6 bases). The germline V and J ends were trimmed by 3 bases and 3 bases, with 12 bases remaining between them. The CDR3 has 14 amino acids. Germline V CDR1 and CDR2: SEHNR, FQNEAQ (reference sequence). The CDR3 sequence is CASSFRGQYYEQYF. CDR3 in DNA: TGTGCCAGCAGCTTCAGGGGCCAGTACTACGAGCAGTACTTC. The full variable domain, completed using reference TRBV7-9 and TRBJ2-7, is DTGVSQNPRHKITKRGQNVTFRCDPISEHNRLYWYRQTLGQGPEFLTYFQNEAQLEKSRLLSDRFSAERPKGSFSTLEIQRTEQGDSAMYLCASSFRGQYYEQYFGPGTRLTVT.

The chain uses TRBV27 and TRBJ1-2; weak D call: TRBD1 (6 bases). From germline, CDR1 is MNHEY and CDR2 SMNVEV (reference sequence). V was clipped by 6 bases and J by 8 bases, with 13 bases between them. CDR3 length: 12 residues. CDR3 sequence reads: CASRAGAKGYTF. The CDR3, as DNA: TGTGCCAGCAGGGCAGGGGCTAAGGGCTACACCTTC.

The V call is TRBV5-1, the J call TRBJ2-1; TRBD1 aligns across 7 bases. V lost 4 bases to trimming and J lost 0 bases; unmatched junction nucleotides: 16. CDR1 and CDR2 (germline): SGHRS, YFSETQ. This CDR3 is built from 19 residues. The CDR3 nucleotides read TGCGCCAGCAGCCCATACAGGACCTCACAGGGGAGCTCCTACAATGAGCAGTTCTTC. Translating it yields CASSPYRTSQGSSYNEQFF.

The chain combines TRBV4-3 with TRBJ1-1; no clear D gene. V was cut by 4 bases and J by 0 bases, with 6 bases left in between. Germline CDR1 LGHNA, CDR2 YSLEER. CDR3 length: 13 residues. This CDR3 reads CASSPTMNTEAFF. The CDR3 region has the DNA TGCGCCAGCAGCCCGACGATGAACACTGAAGCTTTCTTT.